This is a list of T cell receptor beta chains from one sample in a study of cytotoxic CD8 clonotypes in ibrutinib-treated CLL. Assay used: immunoSEQ multiplex PCR; TCRdb lists only in-frame clones, some missing. The sample holds fewer than 400,000 clones, roughly 71% seen once. Specimen: PBMCs, collected after 36 months of ibrutinib treatment. These receptors were obtained from a human donor with chronic lymphocytic leukemia. Each CDR3 is given with its conserved first and last residue. Clone size is shown for a subset of rows, as once, few, many or a class of expanded clone.

j_call: TRBJ1-1
v_call: TRBV5-6
clone_size: -
cdr3_aa: CASSPHLGPNTEAFF

j_call: TRBJ2-3
v_call: TRBV29-1
clone_size: -
cdr3_aa: CSVEVGEADTQYF

j_call: TRBJ1-4
v_call: TRBV5-6
clone_size: -
cdr3_aa: CASSLNGAGEKLFF

j_call: TRBJ1-2
v_call: TRBV10-3
clone_size: -
cdr3_aa: CASTSTPGHPTNYGYTF

j_call: TRBJ2-2
v_call: TRBV19
clone_size: few
cdr3_aa: CASSIDTGELFF

j_call: TRBJ2-7
v_call: TRBV5-1
clone_size: -
cdr3_aa: CASSLGGSGSYEQYF

j_call: TRBJ2-3
v_call: TRBV5-1
clone_size: once
cdr3_aa: CASSPGLANTDTQYF

j_call: TRBJ2-5
v_call: TRBV6-1
clone_size: -
cdr3_aa: CASSEFWGGETQYF

j_call: TRBJ2-5
v_call: TRBV15
clone_size: -
cdr3_aa: CATSRVSPGMGETQYF

j_call: TRBJ2-5
v_call: TRBV18
clone_size: -
cdr3_aa: CASSKTSGTGETQYF

j_call: TRBJ2-5
v_call: TRBV5-1
clone_size: many
cdr3_aa: CASSLAMETQYF